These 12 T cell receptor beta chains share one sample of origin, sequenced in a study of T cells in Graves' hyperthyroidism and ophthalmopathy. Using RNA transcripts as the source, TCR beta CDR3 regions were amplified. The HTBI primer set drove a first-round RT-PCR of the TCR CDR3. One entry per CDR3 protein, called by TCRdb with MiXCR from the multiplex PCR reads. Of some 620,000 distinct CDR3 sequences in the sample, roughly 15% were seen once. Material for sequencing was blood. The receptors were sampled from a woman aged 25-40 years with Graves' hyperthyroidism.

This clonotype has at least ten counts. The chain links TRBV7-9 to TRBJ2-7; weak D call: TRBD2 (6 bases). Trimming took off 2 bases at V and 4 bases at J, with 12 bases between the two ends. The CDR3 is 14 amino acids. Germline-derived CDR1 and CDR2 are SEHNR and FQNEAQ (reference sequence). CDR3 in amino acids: CASSLNTGVYEQYF. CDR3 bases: TGTGCCAGCAGCTTAAATACGGGAGTGTACGAGCAGTACTTC.

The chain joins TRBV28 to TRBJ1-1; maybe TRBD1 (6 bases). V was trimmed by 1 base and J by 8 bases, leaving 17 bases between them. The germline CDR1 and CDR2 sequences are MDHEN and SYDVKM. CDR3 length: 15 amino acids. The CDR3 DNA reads TGTGCCAGCAGTTTATTAGGGTTGGGGGCGAACGAAGCTTTCTTT. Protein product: CASSLLGLGANEAFF.

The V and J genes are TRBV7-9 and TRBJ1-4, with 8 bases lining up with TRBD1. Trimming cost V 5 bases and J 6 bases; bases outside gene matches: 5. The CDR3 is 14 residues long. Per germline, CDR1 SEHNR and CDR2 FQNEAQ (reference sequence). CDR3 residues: CASSPGGGDEKLFF. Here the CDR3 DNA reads TGTGCCAGCAGCCCAGGGGGCGGGGATGAAAAACTGTTTTTT.

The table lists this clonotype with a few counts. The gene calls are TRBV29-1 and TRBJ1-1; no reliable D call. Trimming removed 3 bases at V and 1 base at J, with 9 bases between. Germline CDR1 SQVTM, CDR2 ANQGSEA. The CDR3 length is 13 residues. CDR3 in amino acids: CSVEVGSNTEAFF. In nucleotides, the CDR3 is TGCAGCGTTGAGGTAGGGTCGAACACTGAAGCTTTCTTT.

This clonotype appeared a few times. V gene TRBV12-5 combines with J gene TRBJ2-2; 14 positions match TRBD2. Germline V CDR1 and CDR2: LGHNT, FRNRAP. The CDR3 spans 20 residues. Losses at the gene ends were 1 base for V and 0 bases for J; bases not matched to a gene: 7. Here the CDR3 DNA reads TGTGCTAGTGGTTTGGCCCCGGGACTAGCGGGAGTCGCGAACACCGGGGAGCTGTTTTTT. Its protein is CASGLAPGLAGVANTGELFF.

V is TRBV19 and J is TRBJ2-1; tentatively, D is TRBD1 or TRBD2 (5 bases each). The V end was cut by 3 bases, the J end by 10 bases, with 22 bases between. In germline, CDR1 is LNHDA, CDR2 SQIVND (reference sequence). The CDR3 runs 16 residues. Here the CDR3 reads CASSMGTYITGGEQFF. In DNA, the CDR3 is TGTGCCAGTAGTATGGGGACCTATATCACGGGCGGAGAGCAGTTCTTC.

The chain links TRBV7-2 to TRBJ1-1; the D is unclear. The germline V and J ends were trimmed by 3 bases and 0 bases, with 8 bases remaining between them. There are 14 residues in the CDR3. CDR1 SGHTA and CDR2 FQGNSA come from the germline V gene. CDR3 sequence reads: CASSFGVLNTEAFF. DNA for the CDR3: TGTGCCAGCAGCTTCGGGGTCTTGAACACTGAAGCTTTCTTT.

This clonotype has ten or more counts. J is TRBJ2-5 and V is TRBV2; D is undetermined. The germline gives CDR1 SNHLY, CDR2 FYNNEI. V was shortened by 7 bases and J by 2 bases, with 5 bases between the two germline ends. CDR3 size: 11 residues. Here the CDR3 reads CASKLQETQYF. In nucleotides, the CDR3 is TGTGCCAGCAAATTACAAGAGACCCAGTACTTC.

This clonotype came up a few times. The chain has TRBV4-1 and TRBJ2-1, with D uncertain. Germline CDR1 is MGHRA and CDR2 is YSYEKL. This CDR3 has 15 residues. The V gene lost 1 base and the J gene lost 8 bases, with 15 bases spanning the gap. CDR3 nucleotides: TGCGCCAGCAGCCAAGTTGAGCCTGGTCGCGATGAGCAGTTCTTC. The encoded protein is CASSQVEPGRDEQFF.

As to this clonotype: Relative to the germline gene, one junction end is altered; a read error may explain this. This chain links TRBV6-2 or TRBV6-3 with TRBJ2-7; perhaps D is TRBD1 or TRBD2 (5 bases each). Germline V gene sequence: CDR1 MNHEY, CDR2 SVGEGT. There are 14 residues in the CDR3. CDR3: CANSVGTTSYEQYF. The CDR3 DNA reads TGTGCCAACAGTGTCGGGACGACCTCCTACGAGCAGTACTTC.

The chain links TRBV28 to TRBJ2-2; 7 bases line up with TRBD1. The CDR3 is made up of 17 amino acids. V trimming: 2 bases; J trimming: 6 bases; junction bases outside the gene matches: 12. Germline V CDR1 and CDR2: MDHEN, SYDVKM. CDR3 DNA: TGTGCCAGCAGTTTAGGGGACAGAAGGTTTAAAGCCGGGGAGCTGTTTTTT. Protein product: CASSLGDRRFKAGELFF.

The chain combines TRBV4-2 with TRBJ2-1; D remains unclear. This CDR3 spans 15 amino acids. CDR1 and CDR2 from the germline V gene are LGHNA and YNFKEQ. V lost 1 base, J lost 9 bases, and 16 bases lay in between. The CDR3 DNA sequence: TGTGCCAGCAGCCAAGTCGGGCTAGAGCGCGGTGAGCAGTTCTTC. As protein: CASSQVGLERGEQFF.